The text below deals with one T cell receptor beta chain. What this receptor recognizes is not known. No much larger clone exists at a distance of one base, and base qualities are not known. A history of other malignancies or of prior chemotherapy or radiotherapy was absent in all patients, and node-negative disease was shown on CT and PET/CT in all patients. At each of the two time points, six milliliters of peripheral venous blood were collected into EDTA tubes. PBMCs were isolated by Ficoll-Paque Plus density-gradient centrifugation. Samples were stored at -80°C immediately after collection until analysis. These data are taken from a study of prognosis after radiotherapy for stage I lung cancer (dated by TCRdb to 2020 to 2022). Study-level background: Between April 2018 and early 2019, some 18 stage I NSCLC patients were enrolled in Nanjing, China. Among the enrolled patients, fewer than 15 had newly diagnosed primary stage I lung tumors, while about 5 had oligometastatic NSCLC following surgical resection of the primary tumor. Every patient was regarded as medically inoperable, because of comorbidities in some 13 cases and refusal of surgery in roughly seven cases. The cohort included 10 to 15 men and about six women, with a median age of around 70 years and a range of about 50 to 90 years. On tumor histology, some 11 patients had adenocarcinoma and several had squamous cell carcinoma. SBRT was delivered in 3 to 5 fractions with a biologically effective dose of at least 100 Gy, and image-guided IMRT or VMAT was used for delivery. No patient received concurrent therapy alongside SBRT. After SBRT, distant metastases developed in four of the 19 patients at a median of 7 months, while the remaining 15 patients had no significant progression. Peripheral blood TCR beta repertoires were profiled in stage I NSCLC patients before and after stereotactic body radiotherapy, and the repertoires were related to distant failure. A total of around 40 blood samples from some 19 patients were sequenced, with one sample obtained before and one obtained after SBRT for each patient. Points the paper makes about the study in general: All reported P values were unadjusted for multiple comparisons. The study was limited by the small cohort and short follow-up, and independent validation of the study findings is required. Post-SBRT Shannon entropy and its change from baseline were lower in patients who developed distant metastases; baseline Shannon entropy was not associated with metastases. Differences in TRBV and TRBJ usage frequencies by metastasis status were reportedly observed in two V genes at baseline and in roughly ten V and two J genes after SBRT. Unique TCR clone counts fell after SBRT (median about 9,800 before versus several thousand after; Wilcoxon paired P=0.011). Whether the expanded TCR clones were tumor-specific was not determined.

The germline V gene specifies SGHAT as CDR1 and FQNNGV as CDR2. The CDR3 sequence holds 14 residues, the cysteine and phenylalanine included. Only the CDR3 region is kept as DNA, spanning 42 bases read in frame from base 1. The V end loses 6 bases and the J end loses 2 bases, and a stretch of 14 bases separates them. Two rounds of multiplex PCR on genomic DNA were used to amplify the TCR beta CDR3 region. The first PCR round used primers specific to each TRBV and TRBJ gene, with sequences filed in Chinese patent CN105087789A. Universal primers were used in the second PCR round. The Roche High Pure PCR Template Preparation Kit was used to extract genomic DNA from the frozen PBMCs. Libraries were sequenced paired-end with 151 bp reads on an Illumina HiSeq 3000. In the paper's pipeline: Raw reads lacking the multiplex PCR primer sequences were removed with CutAdapt. PEAR was used to merge high-quality paired reads into contigs. By alignment to reference sequences, MiXCR assigned TRB V, D and J gene segments to each contig. To remove sequencing errors, CDR3 sequences were clustered according to base quality and sequence similarity. Shannon entropy normalized by the natural log of productive TCR sequence number was used as the measure of diversity. Clonality was computed as one minus the ratio of Shannon entropy to the natural log of the number of unique clonotypes. Progression-free survival cut-offs for repertoire metrics were chosen using the Youden index of ROC curves, with analyses run in R 3.5.3. TCRdb itself trimmed the public reads at Q25 with fastp, ran MiXCR and retained productive beta chains. Here each entry gathers all rows of one CDR3 protein and keeps the most common genes and DNA. The authors' filters were not applied to this entry. The sample table holds 10,000 or so distinct CDR3 sequences, of which roughly 56% were seen once. The ten largest clonotypes hold roughly 7% of the sample.

Rearrangement joined TRBV11-2 to TRBJ2-7, with an unclear D gene assignment. The sample was PBMCs, taken before or after stereotactic body radiation therapy (not recorded which). This TCR was recovered from a donor aged 50 or older with non-small cell lung cancer. The DNA is as follows: TGTGCCAGCAGGCCCGAACACTGGGCCTACGAGCAGTACTTC. Its protein product is CASRPEHWAYEQYF.